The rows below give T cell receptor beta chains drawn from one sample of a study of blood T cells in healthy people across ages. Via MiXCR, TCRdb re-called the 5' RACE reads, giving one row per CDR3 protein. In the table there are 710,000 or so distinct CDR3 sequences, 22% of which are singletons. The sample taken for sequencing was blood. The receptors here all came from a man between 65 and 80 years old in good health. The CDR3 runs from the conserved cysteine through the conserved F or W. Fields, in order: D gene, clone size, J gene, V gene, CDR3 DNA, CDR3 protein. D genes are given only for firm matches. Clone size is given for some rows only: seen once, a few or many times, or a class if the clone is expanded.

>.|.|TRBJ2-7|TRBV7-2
TGTGCCAGCAGCTTAGGTGCACGGAACCAGGGGGAGCAGTACTTC
CASSLGARNQGEQYF
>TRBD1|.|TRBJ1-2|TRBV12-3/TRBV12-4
TGTGCCAGCAATTTAGGTCGACAGGGAATCCATGGCTACACCTTC
CASNLGRQGIHGYTF
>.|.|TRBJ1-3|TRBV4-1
TGCGCCAGCAGCCAACATGACAGGACGCCTGGAAACACCATATATTTT
CASSQHDRTPGNTIYF
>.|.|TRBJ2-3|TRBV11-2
TGTGCCAGCAGCGCTGCGAGCCCCAGCACAGATACGCAGTATTTT
CASSAASPSTDTQYF
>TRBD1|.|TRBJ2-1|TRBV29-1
TGCAGCCTCTCTACCCAGGGGGTTGGTGAGCAGTTCTTC
CSLSTQGVGEQFF
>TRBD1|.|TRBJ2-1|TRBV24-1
TGTGCCACCAGTGACGGACAGGGGCTCCGCAATGAGCAGTTCTTC
CATSDGQGLRNEQFF
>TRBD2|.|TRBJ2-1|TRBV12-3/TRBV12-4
TGTGCCAGCAGTTTAAGCTCGGCTAGCGGGACCTACAATGAGCAGTTCTTC
CASSLSSASGTYNEQFF
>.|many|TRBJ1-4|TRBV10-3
TGTGCCATCAGTGAGGAGGGTGGTGAAAAACTGTTTTTT
CAISEEGGEKLFF
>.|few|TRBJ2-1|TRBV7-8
TGTGCCAGCAGCCTCCAGGGGGGGGAGCAGTTCTTC
CASSLQGGEQFF
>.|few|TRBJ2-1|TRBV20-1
TGCAGTGCTAGACCCCCCCGCGGGACCTACAATGAGCAGTTCTTC
CSARPPRGTYNEQFF
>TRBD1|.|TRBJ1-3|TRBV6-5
TGTGCCAGCAGTCGGACAGGGGGCTCTGGAAACACCATATATTTT
CASSRTGGSGNTIYF
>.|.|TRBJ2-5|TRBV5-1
TGCGCCAGCAGCTTGGTCCCAGAGGGGCAACGGCAGTACTTC
CASSLVPEGQRQYF
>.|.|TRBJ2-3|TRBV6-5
TGTGCCAGCAGTGAACAGGTCTTCCATCGCACAGATACGCAGTATTTT
CASSEQVFHRTDTQYF
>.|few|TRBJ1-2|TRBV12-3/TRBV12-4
TGTGCCAGCAGCCCAGGGATCCCTAACTATGGCTACACCTTC
CASSPGIPNYGYTF
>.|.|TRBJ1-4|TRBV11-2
TGTGCCAGCAGGCGTCCGGAGAATGAAAAACTGTTTTTT
CASRRPENEKLFF